A selection of T cell receptor beta chains follows, all from one sample in a study of Ad26.COV2.S vaccination and SARS-CoV-2 variants. TCRdb's table, derived via immunoSEQ multiplex PCR, lists solely in-frame clones and lacks some. The table has about 430,000 clones, 75% to 95% seen once. The sequencing used peripheral blood, collected in a trial of Ad26.COV2.S vaccine versus placebo. The receptor source for this set is a person between 18 and 59 years old who received the Ad26.COV2.S COVID-19 vaccine or a placebo. Both conserved end residues are part of each CDR3. A D gene is named only where the DNA matches it firmly. The size field is filled for only some rows; it gives once, few, many or a size class.

>TRBJ1-1|14|NA|once|TRBV6-5
TGTGCCAGCAGTTACTCGAAAGGAAGGGCTGAAGCTTTCTTT
CASSYSKGRAEAFF
>TRBJ1-6|16|TRBD1|NA|TRBV11-3
TGTGCCAGCTCTAGGGGGGGGGACAGGTATAATTCACCCCTCCACTTT
CASSRGGDRYNSPLHF
>TRBJ2-1|15|NA|NA|TRBV27
TGTGCCAGCAGTTTTCTCCCTGAGGCCTACAATGAGCAGTTCTTC
CASSFLPEAYNEQFF
>TRBJ2-4|15|NA|NA|TRBV25-1
TGTGCCAGCAGTGCCCTCTCGCCGGGACGAGACATTCAGTGCTTC
CASSALSPGRDIQCF
>TRBJ2-7|14|TRBD1|NA|TRBV4-1
TGCGCCAGCAGCCACTGGACAGGATCCTACGAGCAGTACTTC
CASSHWTGSYEQYF
>TRBJ2-5|15|NA|NA|TRBV7-8
TGTGCCAGCAGCTCTTACCGGGACTCCCAAGAGACCCAGTACTTC
CASSSYRDSQETQYF
>TRBJ2-7|12|NA|NA|TRBV19
TGTGCCAGTAGTTCACCAACCTACGAGCAGTACTTC
CASSSPTYEQYF
>TRBJ2-3|15|NA|once|TRBV27
TGTGCCAGCTCCGGACCTGACCCTAGCACAGATACGCAGTATTTT
CASSGPDPSTDTQYF
>TRBJ1-4|13|NA|NA|TRBV19
TGTGCCAGTAGTCACAGGGAAGGCGAAAAACTGTTTTTT
CASSHREGEKLFF
>TRBJ2-7|14|NA|NA|TRBV3-1/TRBV3-2
TGTGCCAGCAGCCAAGATCGCAGACGGTACGAGCAGTACTTC
CASSQDRRRYEQYF
>TRBJ2-1|13|NA|NA|TRBV28
TGTGCCAGCAGTTCGGGCGGATACAATGAGCAGTTCTTC
CASSSGGYNEQFF
>TRBJ2-7|14|TRBD2|NA|TRBV5-1
TGCGCCAGCAGCCAGGGACTAGCGGGCTACGAGCAGTACTTC
CASSQGLAGYEQYF
>TRBJ1-2|16|TRBD1|once|TRBV6-2/TRBV6-3
TGTGCCAGCAGTCCAACCGGGACAGGAAATTCCTATGGCTACACCTTC
CASSPTGTGNSYGYTF
>TRBJ2-3|15|NA|NA|TRBV24-1
TGTGCCACCAGTGATTCTTGGGGGAACACAGATACGCAGTATTTT
CATSDSWGNTDTQYF
>TRBJ1-5|15|TRBD1|NA|TRBV28
TGTGCCAGCACAACAGGGGGACATAGCAATCAGCCCCAGCATTTT
CASTTGGHSNQPQHF
>TRBJ2-1|16|NA|NA|TRBV5-1
TGCGCCAGCAGCTTGGTAATTGAAGGATTTCCCAATGAGCAGTTCTTC
CASSLVIEGFPNEQFF
>TRBJ2-5|13|NA|NA|TRBV7-3
TGTGCCAGCAGCTACGGGAAACAAGAGACCCAGTACTTC
CASSYGKQETQYF
>TRBJ2-1|18|TRBD2|NA|TRBV9
TGTGCCAGCAGCGCAGGCTTTCAGGGACTAGCGGCTACGGAGGAGCAGTTCTTC
CASSAGFQGLAATEEQFF
>TRBJ2-7|12|NA|NA|TRBV28
TGTGCCAGCTACAGTAACTCCTACGAGCAGTACTTC
CASYSNSYEQYF